These 23 T cell receptor beta chains originate from one sample sequenced in a study of blood T cell repertoires in COVID-19 (dated by TCRdb to about 2020). Libraries were built with the immunoSEQ multiplex PCR assay. TCRdb provides this immuneACCESS table in a form limited to in-frame rearrangements. Some clones are lacking; in checked studies, under half of them reflect an unresolved V gene, and why the rest are absent is not known. The sample includes 200,000 to 250,000 clones, with 80% to 85% observed a single time. Around 3.3% of the sample rests with the top ten. The material sequenced was peripheral blood. Source of these receptors: a woman under 30 with acute or convalescent COVID-19.

The chain employs TRBV12-3 or TRBV12-4 and TRBJ1-2; D unclear. V was shortened by 1 base and J by 4 bases, with 7 bases between the two germline ends. CDR3 length equals 13 residues. The CDR3 nucleotides read TGTGCCAGCAGTTTAGGATCGGGCTATGGCTACACCTTC. Translation: CASSLGSGYGYTF.

In nucleotides, the CDR3 is TGTGCCAGCAGTTACAGGTCTAGCGGGAGAGCCGATGAGCAGTTCTTC. Protein product: CASSYRSSGRADEQFF. The chain links TRBV6-2 or TRBV6-3 to TRBJ2-1, with TRBD2 matching over 10 bases. V trimming: 2 bases; J trimming: 8 bases; junction bases outside the gene matches: 9. The CDR3 spans 16 residues. Germline CDR1 MNHEY, CDR2 SVGEGT.

The V and J genes are TRBV3-1 (or the pseudogene TRBV3-2) and TRBJ2-7, with 7 nucleotides matching TRBD2. The CDR3 runs 17 residues. From germline, CDR1 is LGHDT and CDR2 YNNKEL (reference sequence). V gave up 0 bases and J gave up 2 bases; unmatched junction bases: 10. The CDR3 bases are TGTGCCAGCAGCCAAGATCTACCGACTAGCCCACCCTACGAGCAGTACTTC. This gives the protein CASSQDLPTSPPYEQYF.

The chain combines TRBV6-5 with TRBJ1-1; TRBD1 agrees at 10 bases. In germline, CDR1 is MNHEY, CDR2 SVGAGI. Trimming took 6 bases from V and 8 from J; bases not matched to a gene: 9. The CDR3 loop spans 14 amino acids. The CDR3 protein is CASSPDRGRGEAFF. CDR3 DNA: TGTGCCAGCAGCCCAGACAGGGGGCGCGGGGAAGCTTTCTTT.

The chain uses TRBV28 and TRBJ1-2, with D perhaps matching TRBD1 (5 bases). Deletions cut 8 bases from V and 7 bases from J, with 14 bases between. The CDR3 is 12 amino acids. CDR1 and CDR2 from the germline V gene are MDHEN and SYDVKM. CDR3 nucleotide sequence: TGTGCCAGCCTTCGGGGGTCGGGTGGCTACACCTTC. Translating it yields CASLRGSGGYTF.

The chain carries TRBV29-1 and TRBJ1-2, with 7 bases identical to TRBD1. The CDR3 contains 12 residues. Germline V gene sequence: CDR1 SQVTM, CDR2 ANQGSEA. Germline trimming cut 7 bases from V and 6 bases from J; bases unmatched to any gene: 8. The CDR3, as DNA: TGCAGCGGTGGGGATACAGGGGATGGCTACACCTTC. Encoded protein: CSGGDTGDGYTF. Using reference TRBV29-1 and TRBJ1-2 for the parts outside the CDR3, the full variable domain is SAVISQKPSRDICQRGTSLTIQCQVDSQVTMMFWYRQQPGQSLTLIATANQGSEATYESGFVIDKFPISRPNLTFSTLTVSNMSPEDSSIYLCSGGDTGDGYTFGSGTRLTVV.

This chain links TRBV3-1 (or the pseudogene TRBV3-2) with TRBJ2-3; 7 bases are shared with TRBD2. V gave up 5 bases and J gave up 4 bases; unmatched junction bases: 12. Germline CDR1 reads LGHDT; CDR2 reads YNNKEL (reference sequence). There are 16 residues in the CDR3. The CDR3, as DNA: TGTGCCAGCAGCTCTCAGGGAGGCGGGAGACCAGATACGCAGTATTTT. This codes for CASSSQGGGRPDTQYF.

This clone was detected only a few times. The chain has TRBV25-1 and TRBJ2-2, with 7 bases lining up with TRBD1. This CDR3 has 13 amino acids. Per the germline V gene, CDR1 is MGHDK and CDR2 is SYGVNS. J gave up 6 bases and V 9 bases, and 7 bases lay outside the gene matches. The CDR3: CASSQGTAGELFF. The DNA for the CDR3 is TGTGCCAGTTCACAGGGGACGGCCGGGGAGCTGTTTTTT.

This clone has at least ten counts. This chain joins TRBV19 and TRBJ2-2; D gene uncertain. Germline V gene sequence: CDR1 LNHDA, CDR2 SQIVND (reference sequence). V was clipped by 3 bases and J by 6 bases, with 17 bases between them. The length of the CDR3 is 16 residues. The CDR3 sequence: CASSINLISSAGELFF. CDR3 nucleotide sequence: TGTGCCAGTAGTATCAACCTCATTTCTAGTGCCGGGGAGCTGTTTTTT.

The chain links TRBV3-1 (or the pseudogene TRBV3-2) to TRBJ2-3; 7 nucleotides agree with TRBD2. Germline V gene sequence: CDR1 LGHDT, CDR2 YNNKEL (reference sequence). The CDR3 loop spans 15 amino acids. The V segment lost 1 base and the J segment 2 bases; nucleotides outside the gene matches: 3. CDR3 nucleotide sequence: TGTGCCAGCAGCCAAGCTAGCGGAGTCACAGATACGCAGTATTTT. Amino acids: CASSQASGVTDTQYF.

The chain's CDR3 is CASSQEWRGPQETQYF. The CDR3 coding sequence is TGTGCCAGCAGCCAAGAATGGCGGGGTCCCCAAGAGACCCAGTACTTC. The V and J genes are TRBV3-1 (or the pseudogene TRBV3-2) and TRBJ2-5; the D gene is possibly TRBD2 (6 bases). CDR1 and CDR2 from the germline V gene are LGHDT and YNNKEL (reference sequence). Trimming cost V 0 bases and J 1 base, with 12 bases left between them. The CDR3 loop spans 16 amino acids.

In DNA, the CDR3 is TGTGCCAGCAGTTCCCACCAGGGAAATGGTCAGCCCCAGCATTTT. Its translation is CASSSHQGNGQPQHF. V gene TRBV28 combines with J gene TRBJ1-5; tentative D call: TRBD1 (5 bases). CDR1 MDHEN and CDR2 SYDVKM come from the germline V gene. V gave up 4 bases and J gave up 6 bases, with 16 bases separating them. The length of the CDR3 is 15 residues.

V usage is TRBV30 and J usage is TRBJ2-2, with TRBD2 matching over 9 bases. Germline-derived CDR1 and CDR2 are GTSNPN and SVGIG (reference sequence). There are 15 residues in the CDR3. Trimming cost V 5 bases and J 3 bases; bases outside gene matches: 7. CDR3 bases: TGTGCCTGGGATGAGCGGGAGGTGCACACCGGGGAGCTGTTTTTT. Residues: CAWDEREVHTGELFF.

The V and J genes are TRBV28 and TRBJ1-6, with 8 bases aligning to TRBD1. With V trimmed by 0 bases and J by 6 bases, 4 bases remained unmatched. The CDR3 is 16 amino acids. CDR1 is MDHEN and CDR2 is SYDVKM in the germline V gene. The CDR3 DNA follows: TGTGCCAGCAGTTTATGGGCAGGGGGCGTTAATTCACCCCTCCACTTT. Translation gives CASSLWAGGVNSPLHF.

In its sample, this clone was seen a few times. This chain connects TRBV18 to TRBJ2-1; 13 bases are a match to TRBD2. The CDR3 contains 19 residues. CDR1 is KGHSH and CDR2 is LQKENI in the germline V gene. The junction had 9 bases not matched to a gene; V was cut back by 4 bases and J by 0 bases. This CDR3 reads CASSRGTSGTPSSYNEQFF. The CDR3 DNA follows: TGTGCCAGCTCACGCGGGACTAGCGGGACCCCGAGCTCCTACAATGAGCAGTTCTTC.

The chain has TRBV18 and TRBJ2-5; D is ambiguous. CDR1 is KGHSH, CDR2 LQKENI, per germline. Trimming removed 3 bases at V and 1 base at J, with 15 bases between. CDR3 length equals 16 residues. This chain's CDR3 is CASSPVHGTAQETQYF. The CDR3 DNA reads TGTGCCAGCTCACCGGTTCACGGCACAGCCCAAGAGACCCAGTACTTC.

The chain employs TRBV30 and TRBJ2-2, with TRBD2 identical over 15 bases. V shed 3 bases and J 4 bases; nucleotides not matched to a gene: 3. The length of the CDR3 is 16 residues. Germline V lookup: CDR1 GTSNPN, CDR2 SVGIG (reference sequence). CDR3 sequence reads: CAWSQGLAGGTGELFF. In DNA form, the CDR3 reads TGTGCCTGGAGCCAGGGACTAGCGGGAGGCACCGGGGAGCTGTTTTTT.

This rearrangement joins TRBV5-6 to TRBJ2-1, with 11 nucleotides matching TRBD1. V lost 4 bases to trimming and J lost 3 bases; unmatched junction nucleotides: 3. This CDR3 has 15 amino acids. Germline CDR1 reads SGHDT; CDR2 reads YYEEEE. The CDR3 loop is CASSAGQGVYNEQFF. The CDR3 region has the DNA TGTGCCAGCAGCGCGGGACAGGGGGTCTACAATGAGCAGTTCTTC.

V gene TRBV9 combines with J gene TRBJ1-1; D perhaps matches TRBD1 (5 bases). The CDR3 has 16 residues. V dropped 0 bases and J dropped 0 bases, with 12 bases sitting between them. Per germline, CDR1 SGDLS and CDR2 YYNGEE. The CDR3 region is CASSVDLRGLNTEAFF. The CDR3 DNA sequence: TGTGCCAGCAGCGTAGATTTAAGGGGTTTGAACACTGAAGCTTTCTTT.

This clone was recorded only once. The chain has TRBV6-2 or TRBV6-3 and TRBJ2-7, with a weak D call TRBD2 (6 bases). Germline V lookup: CDR1 MNHEY, CDR2 SVGEGT. V lost 0 bases and J lost 4, with 13 bases in between. The CDR3 totals 15 residues. In DNA, the CDR3 is TGTGCCAGCAGTTACTCTGCTAGCGCCAGTTACGAGCAGTACTTC. Protein: CASSYSASASYEQYF.

Details on this clone: Other DNA sequences in the same sample also yield this CDR3. The gene calls are TRBV18 and TRBJ2-7; TRBD2 agrees at 12 bases. This CDR3 has 15 residues. Germline values: CDR1 KGHSH, CDR2 LQKENI. With V trimmed by 3 bases and J by 2 bases, 2 bases remained unmatched. CDR3 nucleotide sequence: TGTGCCAGCTCACCGACTAGCGGGGGAGCCTACGAGCAGTACTTC. This codes for CASSPTSGGAYEQYF.

V and J are TRBV6-5 and TRBJ1-1; maybe TRBD1 (6 bases). Trimming took 0 bases from V and 5 from J, leaving 13 bases between them. The CDR3 is 15 residues long. Germline V gene data show CDR1 as MNHEY and CDR2 as SVGAGI. DNA for the CDR3: TGTGCCAGCAGTTACTCGGGGACAAGAACGACTGAAGCTTTCTTT. Amino acid sequence: CASSYSGTRTTEAFF.

This clone showed up just once. The chain is built from TRBV11-2 and TRBJ2-7; 9 bases are a match to TRBD2. The CDR3 loop spans 13 amino acids. Germline loops: CDR1 SGHAT, CDR2 FQNNGV. V shed 9 bases and J 6 bases; nucleotides not matched to a gene: 9. In DNA form, the CDR3 reads TGTGCCAGTATAGCGGGAGAGGTGAGCGAGCAGTACTTC. It yields the protein CASIAGEVSEQYF.